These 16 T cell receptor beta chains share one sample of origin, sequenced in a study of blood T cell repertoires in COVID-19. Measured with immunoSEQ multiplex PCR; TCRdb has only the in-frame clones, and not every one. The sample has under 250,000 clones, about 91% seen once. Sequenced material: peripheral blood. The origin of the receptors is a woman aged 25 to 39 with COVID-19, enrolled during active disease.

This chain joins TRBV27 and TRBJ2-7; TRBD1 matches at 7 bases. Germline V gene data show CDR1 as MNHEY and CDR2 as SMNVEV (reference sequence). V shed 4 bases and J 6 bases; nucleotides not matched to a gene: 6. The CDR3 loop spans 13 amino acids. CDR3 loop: CASSSQDRSEQYV. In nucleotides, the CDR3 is TGTGCCAGCAGTTCCCAGGACAGGTCCGAGCAGTACGTC.

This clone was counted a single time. The CDR3 region has the DNA TGTGCCAGCAGTGAATCCGGAACAGGGGAGGTTAGCACTGAAGCTTTCTTT. Protein: CASSESGTGEVSTEAFF. The V and J genes are TRBV2 and TRBJ1-1; the match to TRBD1 covers 7 bases. This CDR3 is 17 amino acids long. CDR1 SNHLY and CDR2 FYNNEI come from the germline V gene. V lost 2 bases, J lost 4 bases, and 13 bases stayed unmatched. The full variable domain, completed using reference TRBV2 and TRBJ1-1, is EPEVTQTPSHQVTQMGQEVILRCVPISNHLYFYWYRQILGQKVEFLVSFYNNEISEKSEIFDDQFSVERPDGSNFTLKIRSTKLEDSAMYFCASSESGTGEVSTEAFFGQGTRLTVV.

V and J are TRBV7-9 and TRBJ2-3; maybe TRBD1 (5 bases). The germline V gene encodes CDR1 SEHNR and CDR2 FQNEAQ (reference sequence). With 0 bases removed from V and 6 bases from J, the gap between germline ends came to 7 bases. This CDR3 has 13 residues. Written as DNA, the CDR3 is TGTGCCAGCAGCTTAGCAAAGGGGGATACGCAGTATTTT. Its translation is CASSLAKGDTQYF.

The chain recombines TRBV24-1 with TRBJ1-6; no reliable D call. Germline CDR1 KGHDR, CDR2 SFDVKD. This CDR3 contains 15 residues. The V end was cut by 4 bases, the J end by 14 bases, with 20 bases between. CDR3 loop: CATSEWTDWASALHF. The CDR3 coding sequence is TGTGCCACCAGTGAGTGGACGGACTGGGCTTCGGCCCTCCACTTT.

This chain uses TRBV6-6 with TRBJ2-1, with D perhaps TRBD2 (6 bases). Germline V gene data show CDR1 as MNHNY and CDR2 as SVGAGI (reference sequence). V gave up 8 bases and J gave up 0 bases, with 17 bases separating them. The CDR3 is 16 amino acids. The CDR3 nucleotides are TGTGCCAGCTCGTGGCGGGGCCGCCGCTCCTACAATGAGCAGTTCTTC. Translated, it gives CASSWRGRRSYNEQFF.

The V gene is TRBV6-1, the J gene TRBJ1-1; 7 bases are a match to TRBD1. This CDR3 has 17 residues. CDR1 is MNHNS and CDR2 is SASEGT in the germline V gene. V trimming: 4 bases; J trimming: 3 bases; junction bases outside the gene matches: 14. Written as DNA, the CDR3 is TGTGCCAGCAGTGGGGGTGGGTGGGACAGAGATTACACTGAAGCTTTCTTT. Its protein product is CASSGGGWDRDYTEAFF.

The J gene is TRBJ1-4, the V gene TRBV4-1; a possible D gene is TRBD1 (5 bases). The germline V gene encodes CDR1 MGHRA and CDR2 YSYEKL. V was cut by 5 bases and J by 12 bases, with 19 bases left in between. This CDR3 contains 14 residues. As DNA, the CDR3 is TGCGCCAGCAGCGAGAGAGGCAGCCAAGGGGAACTGTTTTTT. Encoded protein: CASSERGSQGELFF.

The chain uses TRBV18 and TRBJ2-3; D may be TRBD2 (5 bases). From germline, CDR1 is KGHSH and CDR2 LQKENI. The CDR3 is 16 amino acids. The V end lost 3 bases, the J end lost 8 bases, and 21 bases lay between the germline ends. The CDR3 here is CASSPRTASSLGTQYF. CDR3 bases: TGTGCCAGCTCACCCCGGACCGCTAGCTCCCTGGGTACGCAGTATTTT.

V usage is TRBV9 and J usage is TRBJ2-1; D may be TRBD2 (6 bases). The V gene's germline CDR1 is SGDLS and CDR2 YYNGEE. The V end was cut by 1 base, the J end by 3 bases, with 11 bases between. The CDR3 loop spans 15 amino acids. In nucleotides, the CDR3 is TGTGCCAGCAGCGTAAACCGGGGACTCTACAATGAGCAGTTCTTC. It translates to CASSVNRGLYNEQFF.

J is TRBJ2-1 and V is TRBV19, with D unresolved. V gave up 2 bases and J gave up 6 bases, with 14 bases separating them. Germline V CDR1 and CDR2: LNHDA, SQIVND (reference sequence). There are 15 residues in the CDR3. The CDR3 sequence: CASSISSAHTNEQFF. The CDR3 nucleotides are TGTGCCAGTAGTATATCCAGCGCCCACACCAATGAGCAGTTCTTC.

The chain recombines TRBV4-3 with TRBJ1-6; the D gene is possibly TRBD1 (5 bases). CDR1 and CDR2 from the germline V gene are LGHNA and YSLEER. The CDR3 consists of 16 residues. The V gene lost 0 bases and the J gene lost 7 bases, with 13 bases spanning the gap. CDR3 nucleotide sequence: TGCGCCAGCAGCCAAGATCTTGCGACAGAGAATTCACCCCTCCACTTT. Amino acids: CASSQDLATENSPLHF.

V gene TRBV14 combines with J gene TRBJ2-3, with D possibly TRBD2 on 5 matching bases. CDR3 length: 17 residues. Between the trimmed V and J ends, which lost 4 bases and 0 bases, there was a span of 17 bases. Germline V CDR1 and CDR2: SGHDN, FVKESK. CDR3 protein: CASSPSLTGPSTDTQYF. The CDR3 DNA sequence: TGTGCCAGCAGCCCTAGCCTCACTGGGCCTAGCACAGATACGCAGTATTTT.

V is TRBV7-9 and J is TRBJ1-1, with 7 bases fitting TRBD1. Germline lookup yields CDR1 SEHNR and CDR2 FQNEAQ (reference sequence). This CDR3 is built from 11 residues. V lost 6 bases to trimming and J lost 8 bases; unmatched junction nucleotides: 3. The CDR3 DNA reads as TGTGCCAGCAGGGAGGACAGGGAAGCTTTCTTT. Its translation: CASREDREAFF.

Written as DNA, the CDR3 is TGTGCCAGCAGACTGACGGGTACGGCCAAAAACATTCAGTACTTC. It yields the protein CASRLTGTAKNIQYF. The gene calls are TRBV28 and TRBJ2-4, with D unresolved. The CDR3 consists of 15 residues. With 6 bases removed from V and 1 base from J, the gap between germline ends came to 13 bases. Germline V gene data show CDR1 as MDHEN and CDR2 as SYDVKM.

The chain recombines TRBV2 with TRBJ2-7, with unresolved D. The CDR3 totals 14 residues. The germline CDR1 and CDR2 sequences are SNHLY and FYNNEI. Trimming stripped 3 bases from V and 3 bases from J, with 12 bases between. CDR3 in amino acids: CASSERPSRYEQYF. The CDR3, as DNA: TGTGCCAGCAGTGAGCGTCCCTCGCGCTACGAGCAGTACTTC.

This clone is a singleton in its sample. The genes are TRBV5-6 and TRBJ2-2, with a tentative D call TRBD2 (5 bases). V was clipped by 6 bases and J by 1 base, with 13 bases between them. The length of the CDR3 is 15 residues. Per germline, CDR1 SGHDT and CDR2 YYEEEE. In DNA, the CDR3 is TGTGCCAGCATTAAGCAGCGGAGGAACACCGGGGAGCTGTTTTTT. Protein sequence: CASIKQRRNTGELFF.